The next 11 T cell receptor beta chains were all read from a single sample in a study of T cells in localized non-small cell lung cancer. Assay: immunoSEQ multiplex PCR; the TCRdb copy retains only in-frame clones and omits some. The table lists 50,000 or so clones, about 85% of them singletons. The sample in question was peripheral blood, obtained before any cancer treatment. Receptors were obtained from a female donor aged 60 or older with stage II squamous cell lung carcinoma.

The V call is TRBV15, the J call TRBJ1-2; D is ambiguous. The CDR3 runs to 16 residues. CDR1 is LNHNV, CDR2 YYDKDF, per germline (reference sequence). The V and J ends lost 1 base and 4 bases respectively, with 16 bases between them. As DNA, the CDR3 is TGTGCCACCAGCAGAGCAGAAGTTATACGATCCTATGGCTACACCTTC. This translates into CATSRAEVIRSYGYTF.

The CDR3 loop is CASSLSRDRDYGYTF. The CDR3 DNA reads as TGCGCCAGCAGCCTCAGCCGGGACAGGGACTATGGCTACACCTTC. The rearrangement links TRBV4-1 to TRBJ1-2; 9 bases map to TRBD1. This CDR3 has 15 amino acids. V was pared by 4 bases and J by 3 bases, with 6 bases of the junction left unmatched. Germline V lookup: CDR1 MGHRA, CDR2 YSYEKL.

This clone was counted between two and nine times. The gene calls are TRBV5-1 and TRBJ2-5; TRBD1 or TRBD2 may be the D gene (6 bases each). This CDR3 is 14 amino acids long. From germline, CDR1 is SGHRS and CDR2 YFSETQ. Trimming stripped 4 bases from V and 4 bases from J, with 14 bases between. CDR3 nucleotide sequence: TGCGCCAGCAGCCCGGGGTCGGGGGCAGAGACCCAGTACTTC. Protein sequence: CASSPGSGAETQYF.

The rearrangement uses TRBV15 and TRBJ2-1, with TRBD1 as a possible D gene (5 bases). The CDR3 covers 17 residues. Germline V gene sequence: CDR1 LNHNV, CDR2 YYDKDF (reference sequence). Trimming pared 2 bases from V and 3 bases from J, leaving 17 bases between. The CDR3 sequence: CATSRKHPLDSYNEQFF. CDR3 coding DNA: TGTGCCACCAGCAGAAAACACCCCCTAGACAGCTACAATGAGCAGTTCTTC.

The J gene is TRBJ1-1, the V gene TRBV18, with 7 bases identical to TRBD1. V dropped 2 bases and J dropped 5; count of bases not matched to a gene: 5. Germline CDR1 KGHSH, CDR2 LQKENI. CDR3 length equals 14 residues. In DNA, the CDR3 is TGTGCCAGCTCACCAGGTGGCAGGGGGACTGAAGCTTTCTTT. It codes for CASSPGGRGTEAFF.

This CDR3 is CASSEQGSNYGYTF. In DNA form, the CDR3 reads TGTGCCAGCAGTGAACAGGGGTCTAACTATGGCTACACCTTC. This chain uses TRBV25-1 with TRBJ1-2, with D perhaps TRBD1 (6 bases). The V end lost 2 bases, the J end lost 0 bases, and 7 bases lay between the germline ends. CDR3 length: 14 residues. Germline values: CDR1 MGHDK, CDR2 SYGVNS.

The gene calls are TRBV5-1 and TRBJ2-1; 7 bases line up with TRBD1. The CDR3 contains 14 residues. J was trimmed by 7 bases and V by 1 base; bases with no gene match: 5. Germline values: CDR1 SGHRS, CDR2 YFSETQ. Here the CDR3 DNA reads TGCGCCAGCAGCTTGACAGGGGTGGGGAATGAGCAGTTCTTC. It specifies CASSLTGVGNEQFF. Drawing the rest from reference TRBV5-1 and TRBJ2-1, the complete variable domain is KAGVTQTPRYLIKTRGQQVTLSCSPISGHRSVSWYQQTPGQGLQFLFEYFSETQRNKGNFPGRFSGRQFSNSRSEMNVSTLELGDSALYLCASSLTGVGNEQFFGPGTRLTVL.

This chain connects TRBV6-5 to TRBJ1-2; TRBD1 aligns across 8 bases. Looked up from germline, CDR1 is MNHEY and CDR2 is SVGAGI. Trimming took 5 bases from V and 4 from J; bases not matched to a gene: 6. The CDR3 loop spans 14 amino acids. The CDR3 region is CASSVDRASYGYTF. The CDR3 nucleotides read TGTGCCAGCAGTGTGGACAGGGCCTCCTATGGCTACACCTTC.

V and J are TRBV7-2 and TRBJ2-2, with TRBD1 matching over 9 bases. CDR1 and CDR2 from the germline V gene are SGHTA and FQGNSA. V dropped 5 bases and J dropped 7; count of bases not matched to a gene: 5. The CDR3 loop spans 14 amino acids. The CDR3 DNA follows: TGTGCCAGCAGCAGGGACAGGGTGGACGGGGAGCTGTTTTTT. Protein product: CASSRDRVDGELFF.

CDR3 coding DNA: TGTGCCAGCAGCCGACAGGTGAGCTATGGCTACACCTTC. Translating it yields CASSRQVSYGYTF. The chain couples TRBV6-5 to TRBJ1-2; tentatively, D is TRBD1 (6 bases). Germline-derived CDR1 and CDR2 are MNHEY and SVGAGI. Trimming cost V 6 bases and J 4 bases, with 12 bases left between them. CDR3 size: 13 residues.

The J gene is TRBJ2-7, the V gene TRBV6-1; D gene unclear. CDR3 length equals 13 residues. The germline CDR1 and CDR2 sequences are MNHNS and SASEGT. The V end lost 2 bases, the J end lost 4 bases, and 9 bases lay between the germline ends. The CDR3 sequence is CASSEFFWYEQYF. CDR3 in DNA: TGTGCCAGCAGTGAATTTTTTTGGTACGAGCAGTACTTC.